This TCR beta chain is drawn from a study of blood T cell repertoires in COVID-19. Study-wide context: T cells, B-cell-depleted T cells, or PBMCs provided the cDNA or gDNA that served as material.

Original processing methods: The assay estimated nucleated cells by amplifying reference gene primers. Assay used: immunoSEQ multiplex PCR; TCRdb lists only in-frame clones, some missing. V, J and clone size are taken as reported in that table, and D and trimming were inferred from the DNA itself. The profile covers some 52,000 clones, with 84% appearing a single time and about 3% taken by the ten largest. The sequence came from a man in his fifties with acute or convalescent COVID-19. The material sequenced was peripheral blood.

CDR3 coding DNA: TGTGCCAGCAGCCCCGGACTGGAGAACACCGGGGAGCTGTTTTTT. Its protein is CASSPGLENTGELFF. The rearrangement uses TRBV5-8 and TRBJ2-2; tentatively, D is TRBD2 (5 bases). Germline CDR1 reads SGHTS; CDR2 reads YDEGEE. V lost 4 bases to trimming and J lost 1 base, with 11 bases between them. The CDR3 runs to 15 residues.